Below, 7 T cell receptor beta chains from the same sample are listed, as sequenced in a study of chemoradiotherapy in HPV16-positive cancers. Profiling relied on immunoSEQ multiplex PCR, and the TCRdb table lists in-frame clones only, not all of them. The profile shows roughly 25,000 clones, approximately 84% of them singletons. Sequences were derived from blood, sampled from a patient who underwent chemoradiotherapy. These receptors originate from a human donor with HPV-associated anogenital cancer.

CDR3 sequence: CASSPTVTNTEAFF. The CDR3 coding sequence is TGTGCCAGCAGCCCTACCGTAACGAACACTGAAGCTTTCTTT. V and J are TRBV5-5 and TRBJ1-1; D unresolved. Deletions cut 4 bases from V and 1 base from J, with 11 bases between. Germline V gene lookup returns CDR1 SGHKS and CDR2 YYEKEE (reference sequence). The length of the CDR3 is 14 residues.

The rearrangement uses TRBV11-2 and TRBJ2-2, with D hard to call. Germline CDR1 reads SGHAT; CDR2 reads FQNNGV. The CDR3 spans 15 residues. V was pared by 1 base and J by 2 bases, with 8 bases between. CDR3 in DNA: TGTGCCAGCAGCTTAGTGTTAGAAAACACCGGGGAGCTGTTTTTT. Protein: CASSLVLENTGELFF.

The V gene is TRBV6-1, the J gene TRBJ1-1; no definite D call. Germline V gene lookup returns CDR1 MNHNS and CDR2 SASEGT. V was pared by 2 bases and J by 0 bases, with 13 bases between. This CDR3 has 16 residues. The CDR3: CASSEMRNVMNTEAFF. For the CDR3, the DNA is TGTGCCAGCAGTGAAATGAGGAACGTCATGAACACTGAAGCTTTCTTT.

V usage is TRBV11-2 and J usage is TRBJ2-1, with 11 bases aligning to TRBD2. Per the germline V gene, CDR1 is SGHAT and CDR2 is FQNNGV. CDR3 size: 17 residues. After removal of 1 base from V and 7 bases from J, the junction contained 9 bases not matched to a gene. The CDR3, as DNA: TGTGCCAGCAGCTTAGTAAGAGGTCTAGCGGGGGGTAATGAGCAGTTCTTC. It encodes CASSLVRGLAGGNEQFF. The whole variable domain, filled in from reference TRBV11-2 and TRBJ2-1, reads EAGVAQSPRYKIIEKRQSVAFWCNPISGHATLYWYQQILGQGPKLLIQFQNNGVVDDSQLPKDRFSAERLKGVDSTLKIQPAKLEDSAVYLCASSLVRGLAGGNEQFFGPGTRLTVL.

The chain links TRBV19 to TRBJ2-2; the D gene is possibly TRBD2 (5 bases). V gave up 3 bases and J gave up 0 bases, with 11 bases separating them. CDR1 LNHDA and CDR2 SQIVND come from the germline V gene (reference sequence). The CDR3 runs to 16 residues. The CDR3 region has the DNA TGTGCCAGTAGTATTGCGACTACCTCGAACACCGGGGAGCTGTTTTTT. This translates into CASSIATTSNTGELFF.

The CDR3 spells CASSSQPGQGRDEQYF. The CDR3 DNA is TGTGCCAGTAGCTCGCAACCGGGACAGGGCCGAGACGAGCAGTACTTC. This rearrangement joins TRBV19 to TRBJ2-7, with TRBD1 matching 9 bases. J was trimmed by 5 bases and V by 6 bases; bases with no gene match: 14. The germline CDR1 and CDR2 sequences are LNHDA and SQIVND (reference sequence). The CDR3 spans 16 residues.

This rearrangement joins TRBV29-1 to TRBJ2-3; D is perhaps TRBD1 (6 bases). Trimming stripped 5 bases from V and 3 bases from J, with 9 bases between. The CDR3 is made up of 12 amino acids. Germline loops: CDR1 SQVTM, CDR2 ANQGSEA. CDR3 bases: TGCAGCGTTAGGCAGGGGACAGATACGCAGTATTTT. Its protein product is CSVRQGTDTQYF.